The present T cell receptor beta chain was sequenced within a study of CD8+ T cells in alopecia areata. Noted treatment: oral pan-JAK inhibitor, 5-10 mg twice daily. Sampling of alopecia areata patients yielded lesional scalp punch biopsies as well as peripheral blood. With regard to this clone: Other DNA sequences of this sample code for an identical CDR3.

The CDR3 covers 13 residues. The V gene's germline CDR1 is ENHRY and CDR2 SYGVKD. The trim removed 6 bases at V and 3 bases at J, leaving 1 base unmatched. Extraction and reverse transcription of RNA yielded cDNA as the sequencing template. Repertoires were generated with immunoSEQ multiplex PCR, while TCRdb's copy carries only in-frame clones and drops some. The sample has roughly 250,000 clones, about 60% seen once. The genes are TRBV10-3 and TRBJ1-1; TRBD1 matches 10 bases. This material consisted of CD4+ T cells sorted from blood, taken between weeks 51 and 54, from a patient treated with tofacitinib. This TCR came from a human donor with alopecia areata. The chain's CDR3 is CAIRDRGDTEAFF. The DNA for the CDR3 is TGTGCCATCAGGGACAGGGGGGACACTGAAGCTTTCTTT.